The TCR beta chain under discussion was sequenced for a study of blood T cell repertoires in COVID-19 (TCRdb year 2020). Turning to the overall study: The collaborator samples originated in the United States, Italy and Spain and spanned the acute and convalescent phases of COVID-19. The prospective study material was composed of cDNA or gDNA derived from T cells, B-cell-depleted T cells, or PBMCs. The dataset comprised deeply sampled blood TCRbeta repertoires from subjects exposed to, actively infected with, or recovered from COVID-19. The repertoires were released in a freely available public database intended as a resource for research on the immune response to SARS-CoV-2. The samples were drawn from two sources: the first 160 participants of the ongoing ImmuneRACE study, and 1,200 or so subjects contributed by 6 global collaborators. Sample metadata almost always included a de-identified subject ID, COVID-19 status, age in years and sex. Where available, HLA class I and class II types were taken from metadata supplied by the sample provider and were not determined by assay-based typing.

TCRbeta CDR3 regions were amplified from genomic DNA using the immunoSEQ Assay, a bias-controlled multiplex PCR. In the source study's methods: The number of nucleated cells in each sample was estimated from the amplification of reference gene primers within the assay. To quantify the absolute abundance of each unique TCRbeta CDR3 rearrangement, sequence reads were collapsed and filtered. For each sample, productive Simpson clonality was calculated as the square root of Simpson's diversity index over productive rearrangements. Not all clones reach the TCRdb copy of this immuneACCESS table, which keeps in-frame sequences only. Checked studies attribute under half of the gap to unresolved V genes and leave the rest unexplained. Clone size and the V and J calls come from that table; the DNA yielded D and trimming. This sample gives 75,000 to 100,000 clones in total; roughly 91% of them show up just once. The top ten clonotypes cover about 5% of the sample.

Worth noting for this clone: The clone's antigen remains unknown. The sample holds no much larger clone one base away, and base qualities are not on file.

Each collaborating institution followed its own protocols to collect whole blood in K2EDTA tubes. For TCRbeta analysis, collaborators shipped samples in one of three forms: frozen whole blood, isolated PBMCs, or DNA extracted from either of those sample types. Broader findings and caveats from the paper: Clinical and demographic metadata were provided uncurated, with the amount varying by source and participant.

The germline V gene supplies CDR1 SGHTA and CDR2 FQGNSA. The junction shows trimming of 4 bases on V and 2 bases on J, and the gene matches do not reach 5 bases of it. The CDR3 holds 16 amino acids from the cysteine to the phenylalanine. Kept here is only the CDR3 DNA, which spans 48 bases and is read in frame from base 1. The sample consisted of peripheral blood. Recombination connected TRBV7-2 to TRBJ2-3; 11 central bases correspond to TRBD2. This receptor was identified in an elderly woman with acute or convalescent COVID-19. The base sequence is TGTGCCAGCAGCTCCGGGACTAGCGGTGCCACAGATACGCAGTATTTT. Translation gives CASSSGTSGATDTQYF.